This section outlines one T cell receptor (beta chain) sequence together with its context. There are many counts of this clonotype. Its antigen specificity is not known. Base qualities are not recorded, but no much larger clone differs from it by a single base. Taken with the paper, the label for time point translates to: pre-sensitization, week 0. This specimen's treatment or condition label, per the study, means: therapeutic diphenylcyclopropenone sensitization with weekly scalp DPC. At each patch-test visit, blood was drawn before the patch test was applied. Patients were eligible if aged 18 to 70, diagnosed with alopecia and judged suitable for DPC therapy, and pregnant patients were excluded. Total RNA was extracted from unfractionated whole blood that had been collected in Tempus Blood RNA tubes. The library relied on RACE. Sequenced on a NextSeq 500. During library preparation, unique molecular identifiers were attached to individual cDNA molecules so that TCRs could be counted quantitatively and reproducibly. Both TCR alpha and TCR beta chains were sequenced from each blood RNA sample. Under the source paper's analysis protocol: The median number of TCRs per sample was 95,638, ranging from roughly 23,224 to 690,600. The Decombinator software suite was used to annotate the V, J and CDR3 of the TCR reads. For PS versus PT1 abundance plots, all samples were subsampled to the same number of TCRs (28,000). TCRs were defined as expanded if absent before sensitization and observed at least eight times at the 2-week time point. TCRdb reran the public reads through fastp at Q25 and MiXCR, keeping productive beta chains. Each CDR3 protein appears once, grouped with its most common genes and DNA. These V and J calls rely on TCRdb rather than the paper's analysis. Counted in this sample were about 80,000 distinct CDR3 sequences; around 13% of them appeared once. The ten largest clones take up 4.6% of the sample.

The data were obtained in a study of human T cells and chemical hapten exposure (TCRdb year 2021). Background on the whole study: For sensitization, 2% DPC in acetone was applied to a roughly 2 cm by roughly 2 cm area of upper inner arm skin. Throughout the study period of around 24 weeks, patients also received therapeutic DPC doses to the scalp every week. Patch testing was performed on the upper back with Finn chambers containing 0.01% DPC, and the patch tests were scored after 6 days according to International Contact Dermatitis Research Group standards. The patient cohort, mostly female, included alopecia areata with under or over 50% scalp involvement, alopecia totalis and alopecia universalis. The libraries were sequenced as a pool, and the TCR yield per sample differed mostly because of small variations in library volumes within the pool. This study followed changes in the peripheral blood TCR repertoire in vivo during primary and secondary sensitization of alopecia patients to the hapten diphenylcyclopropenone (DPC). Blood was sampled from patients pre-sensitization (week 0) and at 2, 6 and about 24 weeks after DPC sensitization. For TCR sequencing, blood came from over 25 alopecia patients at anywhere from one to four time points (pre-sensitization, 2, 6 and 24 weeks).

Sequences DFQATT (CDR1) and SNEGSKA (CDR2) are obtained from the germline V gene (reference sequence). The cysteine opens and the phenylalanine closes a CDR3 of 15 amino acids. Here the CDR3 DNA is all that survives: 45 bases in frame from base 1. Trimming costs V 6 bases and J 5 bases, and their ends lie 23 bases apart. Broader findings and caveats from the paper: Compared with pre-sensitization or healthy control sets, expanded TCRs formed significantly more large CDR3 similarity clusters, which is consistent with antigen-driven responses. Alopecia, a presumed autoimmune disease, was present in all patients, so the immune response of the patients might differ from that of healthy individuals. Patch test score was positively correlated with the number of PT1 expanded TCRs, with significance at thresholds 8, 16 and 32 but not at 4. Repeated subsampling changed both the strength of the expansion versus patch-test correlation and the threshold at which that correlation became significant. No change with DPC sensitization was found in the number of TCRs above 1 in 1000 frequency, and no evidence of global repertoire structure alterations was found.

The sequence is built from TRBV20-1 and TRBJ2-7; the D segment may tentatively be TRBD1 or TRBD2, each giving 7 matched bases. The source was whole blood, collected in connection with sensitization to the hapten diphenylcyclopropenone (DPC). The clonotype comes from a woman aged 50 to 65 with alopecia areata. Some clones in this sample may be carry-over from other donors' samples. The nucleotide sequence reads TGCAGTGCCAGGGGGGGTGACAGGGCGTTTGACGAGCAGTACTTC. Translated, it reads CSARGGDRAFDEQYF.